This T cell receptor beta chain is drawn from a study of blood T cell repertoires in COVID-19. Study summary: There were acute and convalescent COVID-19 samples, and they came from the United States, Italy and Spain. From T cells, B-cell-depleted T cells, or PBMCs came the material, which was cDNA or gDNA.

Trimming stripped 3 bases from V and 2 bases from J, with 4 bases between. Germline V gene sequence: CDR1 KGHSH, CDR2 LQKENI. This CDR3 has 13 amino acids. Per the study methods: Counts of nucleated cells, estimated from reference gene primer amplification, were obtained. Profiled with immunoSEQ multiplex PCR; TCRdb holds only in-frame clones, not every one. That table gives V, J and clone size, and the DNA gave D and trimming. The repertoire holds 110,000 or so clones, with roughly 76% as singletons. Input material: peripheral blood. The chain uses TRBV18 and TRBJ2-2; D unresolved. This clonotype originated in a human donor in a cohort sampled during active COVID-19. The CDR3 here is CASSPLNTGELFF. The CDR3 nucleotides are TGTGCCAGCTCACCTCTTAACACCGGGGAGCTGTTTTTT.